This T cell receptor (beta chain) was recorded in a study of blood T cell repertoires in COVID-19 (TCRdb year 2020). Background on the whole study: Samples from collaborators originated in the United States, Italy and Spain and spanned both the acute and convalescent phases of COVID-19. The material from the prospective study consisted of cDNA or gDNA derived from T cells, B-cell-depleted T cells, or PBMCs. Samples came from the ongoing ImmuneRACE study (first 160 participants) plus 1,254 subjects from 6 global collaborators. Where HLA class I and class II types were available, the types were taken from metadata supplied by the sample provider, not from assay-based typing. Sample metadata almost always included a de-identified subject ID, COVID-19 status, age in years and sex. Subjects who had been exposed to COVID-19, were actively infected with it, or had recovered from it provided the deeply sampled blood TCRbeta repertoires that made up the dataset. The repertoires were released in a freely available public database intended as a resource for research on the immune response to SARS-CoV-2. What the work shows at the level of the full study, not this receptor alone: Clinical and demographic metadata were provided uncurated, with the amount varying by source and participant.

A few counts support this clone. The antigen this receptor binds is unknown. Nothing much larger sits one base from this clone, and base qualities are not available. In the prospective study, participants were about 18 to 95 years old, resided in 24 geographic areas of the United States, and were enrolled through a virtual design. In the prospective study, participants were assigned to cohorts based on the clinical history participants reported in a screening survey and a study questionnaire. In the prospective study, whole blood, serum and a nasopharyngeal or oropharyngeal swab were collected from each participant by mobile phlebotomists. Over a roughly two-month period, participants in the prospective study had the option of providing additional blood draws and questionnaires. Before DNA extraction, blood samples from the prospective study were shipped at room temperature or frozen. V loses 5 bases of germline sequence and J loses 4 bases, and the interval between the two ends is 12 bases. From a lookup of the germline V gene, CDR1 and CDR2 are SGHTA and FQGNSA. From the cysteine through the phenylalanine, the CDR3 covers 13 amino acids. The DNA shown is the 39-base CDR3, in frame from base 1.

TCRbeta CDR3 regions were amplified from genomic DNA by means of the immunoSEQ Assay, a bias-controlled multiplex PCR. In the paper's pipeline: Nucleated cell counts per sample were estimated from amplification of reference gene primers within the assay. To quantify the absolute abundance of each unique TCRbeta CDR3 rearrangement, sequence reads were collapsed and filtered. For each sample, productive Simpson clonality was calculated by taking the square root of Simpson's diversity index across productive rearrangements. TCRdb stores this immuneACCESS table with in-frame sequences only. Part of the clones is absent; in the studies checked, under half of the shortfall reflects unresolved V genes, and no reason is known for the rest. D and trimming come from the DNA, and the V and J calls and clone size come from that table. The sample table lists 200,000 to 250,000 clones, approximately 86% of them with a count of one. The ten largest clones capture around 10% of the sample.

Recombination joined TRBV7-2 with TRBJ2-7; TRBD1 might be the D gene, on 6 matching bases. The receptor was derived from a man between 18 and 35 years old with acute COVID-19. The sequencing input was PBMCs or T cells enriched from blood (not recorded which). The bases are TGTGCCAGCAGCGGAATGACAGGTTACGAGCAGTACTTC. Translated, this is CASSGMTGYEQYF.